Shown below are 30 T cell receptor beta chains from a single sample sequenced in a study of blood T cell repertoires in COVID-19. Using immunoSEQ multiplex PCR, the repertoire was profiled, and TCRdb retains in-frame clones only, with some absent. The sample comprises approximately 350,000 clones, over 80% of which are singletons, and about 6.9% rests with the top ten. What was sequenced was peripheral blood. The receptors were sampled from a woman aged 45-65 years with COVID-19, enrolled during active disease.

The chain uses TRBV21-1 and TRBJ1-2. TRBV21-1 is marked as a pseudogene. This CDR3 is 17 amino acids long. The CDR3 spells CASSKGRRTLGGYGYTF. In DNA form, the CDR3 reads TGTGCCAGCAGCAAAGGACGAAGGACGCTGGGAGGCTATGGCTACACCTTC.

The rearrangement uses TRBV3-1 (or the pseudogene TRBV3-2) and TRBJ1-1, with TRBD1 matching over 8 bases. The CDR3 extends over 15 amino acids. Germline V gives CDR1 LGHDT, CDR2 YNNKEL (reference sequence). Germline trimming cut 1 base from V and 4 bases from J; bases unmatched to any gene: 5. CDR3 protein: CASSQGDRSGTEAFF. CDR3 DNA sequence: TGTGCCAGCAGCCAAGGGGACAGGTCTGGCACTGAAGCTTTCTTT.

V and J are TRBV19 and TRBJ2-1; TRBD1 matches 8 bases. V lost 5 bases to trimming and J lost 3 bases; unmatched junction nucleotides: 3. The CDR3 extends over 14 amino acids. Per the germline V gene, CDR1 is LNHDA and CDR2 is SQIVND (reference sequence). The CDR3 region is CASSGQGNYNEQFF. The CDR3 DNA reads TGTGCCAGTAGTGGACAGGGCAACTACAATGAGCAGTTCTTC.

This clone was counted only a few times. The chain links TRBV7-9 to TRBJ1-2; D perhaps matches TRBD1 (6 bases). V was cut by 0 bases and J by 0 bases, with 14 bases left in between. Germline V gene sequence: CDR1 SEHNR, CDR2 FQNEAQ (reference sequence). The CDR3 runs to 17 residues. The CDR3 DNA is TGTGCCAGCAGCTTAGCGTACGATCAGGGGACTAACTATGGCTACACCTTC. It is translated as CASSLAYDQGTNYGYTF.

The rearrangement uses TRBV28 and TRBJ1-3; 8 nucleotides match TRBD1. V was clipped by 10 bases and J by 1 base; unmatched bases: 12. This CDR3 comprises 16 residues. Germline lookup yields CDR1 MDHEN and CDR2 SYDVKM. In DNA, the CDR3 is TGTGCCACTGTTCCGGGACAGGTCCTTTCTGGAAACACCATATATTTT. Translation: CATVPGQVLSGNTIYF.

The chain couples TRBV7-3 to TRBJ2-1; 8 bases line up with TRBD2. Germline values: CDR1 SGHTA, CDR2 FQGTGA. CDR3 length equals 15 residues. V shed 2 bases, J shed 7 bases, and the junction held 7 bases outside the gene matches. Here the CDR3 DNA reads TGTGCCAGCAGCTTATGGGGACTAGTATCTAATGAGCAGTTCTTC. As protein: CASSLWGLVSNEQFF.

The chain has TRBV14 and TRBJ2-1; 13 positions match TRBD2. The J segment lost 4 bases and the V segment lost 0 bases, leaving 6 bases of the junction unmatched. This CDR3 has 18 residues. The germline V gene encodes CDR1 SGHDN and CDR2 FVKESK. The CDR3 reads CASSQDRGLAGAYNEQFF. The CDR3 DNA is TGTGCCAGCAGCCAAGATAGAGGACTAGCGGGAGCTTACAATGAGCAGTTCTTC.

This clone was counted once. Other nucleotide sequences from this sample produce the same CDR3. V gene TRBV11-2 combines with J gene TRBJ2-3; possible D gene TRBD2, 5 bases. V was cut by 0 bases and J by 0 bases, with 7 bases left in between. The CDR3 length is 15 residues. Germline-derived CDR1 and CDR2 are SGHAT and FQNNGV. The CDR3 loop is CASSLDSGSTDTQYF. The CDR3 bases are TGTGCCAGCAGCTTAGACTCGGGAAGCACAGATACGCAGTATTTT.

This clone turned up a few times. This chain links TRBV30 with TRBJ2-3, with 9 bases fitting TRBD2. This CDR3 region has 14 residues. V was clipped by 5 bases and J by 3 bases; unmatched bases: 6. Germline CDR1 reads GTSNPN; CDR2 reads SVGIG (reference sequence). For the CDR3, the DNA is TGTGCCTGGGGTAGCGGGAGAGGGACAGATACGCAGTATTTT. Protein sequence: CAWGSGRGTDTQYF.

The V call is TRBV28, the J call TRBJ2-7, with 8 bases identical to TRBD2. The junction had 6 bases not matched to a gene; V was cut back by 2 bases and J by 3 bases. The CDR3 has 15 residues. Germline CDR1 is MDHEN and CDR2 is SYDVKM. CDR3 sequence reads: CASSLTAGVHYEQYF. The CDR3 DNA follows: TGTGCCAGCAGTTTAACAGCGGGAGTCCACTACGAGCAGTACTTC.

V gene TRBV5-1 combines with J gene TRBJ2-3; 10 bases align to TRBD2. Germline V CDR1 and CDR2: SGHRS, YFSETQ. The CDR3 loop spans 17 amino acids. V lost 4 bases to trimming and J lost 0 bases; unmatched junction nucleotides: 8. The CDR3 nucleotides read TGCGCCAGCAGCCGGGGTACTAGCGGGGCCAGCACAGATACGCAGTATTTT. The encoded protein is CASSRGTSGASTDTQYF.

Points on this clone: Distinct nucleotide sequences in the sample also encode this CDR3. The V gene is TRBV15, the J gene TRBJ2-1; 13 nucleotides line up with TRBD2. The junction had 30 bases not matched to a gene; V was cut back by 5 bases and J by 5 bases. In germline, CDR1 is LNHNV, CDR2 YYDKDF (reference sequence). The CDR3 has 24 residues. In DNA form, the CDR3 reads TGTGCCACCAGCTCCGGAAGCCCCTCCAACCCAACCCGTTTAACTAGCGGGAGGGACAATGAGCAGTTCTTC. It specifies CATSSGSPSNPTRLTSGRDNEQFF.

The rearrangement uses TRBV7-2 and TRBJ2-5, with 16 bases matching TRBD2. The V and J ends lost 4 bases and 4 bases, in that order; junction bases with no gene match: 9. In germline, CDR1 is SGHTA, CDR2 FQGNSA. This CDR3 has 18 amino acids. The CDR3 nucleotides read TGTGCCAGCAGCTCCCCGGGACTAGCGGGAGGGCGGATAGAGACCCAGTACTTC. Translation: CASSSPGLAGGRIETQYF. Filled out from reference TRBV7-2 and TRBJ2-5, the complete variable domain reads GAGVSQSPSNKVTEKGKDVELRCDPISGHTALYWYRQSLGQGLEFLIYFQGNSAPDKSGLPSDRFSAERTGGSVSTLTIQRTQQEDSAVYLCASSSPGLAGGRIETQYFGPGTRLLVL.

V is TRBV19 and J is TRBJ1-2; 8 bases match TRBD1. The V gene end was trimmed by 7 bases and the J gene end by 3 bases; junction bases not matched to a gene: 13. CDR1 and CDR2 (germline): LNHDA, SQIVND (reference sequence). The CDR3 is made up of 16 amino acids. In nucleotides, the CDR3 is TGTGCCAGTACCCGAATCGGGACAGGCGGGCACTATGGCTACACCTTC. Its protein is CASTRIGTGGHYGYTF.

In this sample, this clone turned up once. The genes are TRBV7-5 and TRBJ2-3; the DNA was not compared with TRBD2, the D call given in the table. TRBV7-5 is a known pseudogene. The CDR3 has 15 residues. DNA for the CDR3: TGTGCCAGAAGCTCGGGACTAGGCGGCACAGATACGCAGTATTTT. Translating gives CARSSGLGGTDTQYF.

The chain joins TRBV4-1 to TRBJ2-7, with 10 bases identical to TRBD1. Germline CDR1 MGHRA, CDR2 YSYEKL. The ends lost 4 bases at V and 2 bases at J; junction bases unmatched: 2. The CDR3 has 14 residues. CDR3 in amino acids: CASSPGTGAYEQYF. The CDR3 nucleotides read TGCGCCAGCAGCCCCGGGACAGGGGCCTACGAGCAGTACTTC.

The chain combines TRBV24-1 with TRBJ2-3, with TRBD2 matching 7 bases. From germline, CDR1 is KGHDR and CDR2 SFDVKD. The CDR3 is 18 amino acids. V dropped 3 bases and J dropped 1; count of bases not matched to a gene: 12. The CDR3 sequence is CATSDNVGGGIGTDTQYF. The CDR3 nucleotides read TGTGCCACCAGTGATAACGTTGGGGGAGGGATAGGCACAGATACGCAGTATTTT.

V usage is TRBV4-2 and J usage is TRBJ1-6; no reliable D call. The V end lost 0 bases, the J end lost 6 bases, and 9 bases lay between the germline ends. The CDR3 spans 15 residues. CDR1 is LGHNA and CDR2 is YNFKEQ in the germline V gene. Here the CDR3 DNA reads TGTGCCAGCAGCCAAGAAGGAGAATTTAATTCACCCCTCCACTTT. As protein: CASSQEGEFNSPLHF.

The genes are TRBV12-3 or TRBV12-4 and TRBJ1-1, with D uncertain. The CDR3 totals 12 residues. The V end lost 6 bases, the J end lost 5 bases, and 10 bases lay between the germline ends. In DNA form, the CDR3 reads TGTGCCAGCAGGGGTACGAGGACTGAAGCTTTCTTT. Translation: CASRGTRTEAFF.

The V call is TRBV18, the J call TRBJ2-1; unclear D gene. V lost 5 bases, J lost 5 bases, and 19 bases lay in between. This CDR3 is built from 16 residues. Germline V lookup: CDR1 KGHSH, CDR2 LQKENI. The CDR3 here is CASSNTVSTNNNEQFF. CDR3 DNA sequence: TGTGCCAGCTCAAACACGGTCTCGACAAACAACAATGAGCAGTTCTTC.

V is TRBV7-6 and J is TRBJ2-7; 11 nucleotides line up with TRBD2. Per the germline V gene, CDR1 is SGHVS and CDR2 is FNYEAQ. Losses at the gene ends were 5 bases for V and 6 bases for J; bases not matched to a gene: 6. This CDR3 contains 14 residues. The CDR3 here is CASSPATSGSEQYF. CDR3 coding DNA: TGTGCCAGCAGCCCTGCTACTAGCGGGAGCGAGCAGTACTTC.

This clone was detected only once. One base away lies a much larger clone, so this may be a sequencing read error. Additional DNA sequences in this sample encode the identical CDR3. The J gene is TRBJ2-7, the V gene TRBV5-4; 8 nucleotides match TRBD2. Per germline, CDR1 SGHNT and CDR2 YYREEE (reference sequence). The CDR3 sequence is 14 residues long. V dropped 1 base and J dropped 0; count of bases not matched to a gene: 0. Written as DNA, the CDR3 is TGTGCCAGCAGCTTGAGCGGGAGCTCCTACGAGCAGTACTTC. As protein: CASSLSGSSYEQYF.

The chain is built from TRBV4-1 and TRBJ1-4, with D possibly TRBD1 on 5 matching bases. The germline CDR1 and CDR2 sequences are MGHRA and YSYEKL. This CDR3 has 17 amino acids. The V gene lost 3 bases and the J gene lost 4 bases, with 18 bases spanning the gap. Here the CDR3 reads CASSHASREAGNEKLFF. The CDR3 DNA is TGCGCCAGCAGCCATGCCTCCAGGGAGGCCGGTAATGAAAAACTGTTTTTT.

CDR3 sequence reads: CASTHNRDNEQFF. CDR3 in DNA: TGTGCCAGCACACATAACCGGGACAATGAGCAGTTCTTC. The rearrangement uses TRBV2 and TRBJ2-1; D is uncertain. The V end was cut by 7 bases, the J end by 5 bases, with 12 bases between. This CDR3 region has 13 residues. CDR1 is SNHLY and CDR2 is FYNNEI in the germline V gene.

J is TRBJ2-3 and V is TRBV4-1; TRBD2 agrees at 12 bases. V lost 3 bases to trimming and J lost 3 bases; unmatched junction nucleotides: 4. The CDR3 consists of 16 residues. Germline assignment: CDR1 MGHRA and CDR2 YSYEKL. The CDR3 sequence is CASSQAGTSGTDTQYF. CDR3 in DNA: TGCGCCAGCAGCCAGGCGGGGACTAGCGGGACAGATACGCAGTATTTT.

CDR3 sequence reads: CASKVGLRDTEAFF. The CDR3 region has the DNA TGTGCCAGCAAGGTCGGCCTGAGGGACACTGAAGCTTTCTTT. The gene calls are TRBV11-2 and TRBJ1-1; D unresolved. The CDR3 length is 14 residues. V lost 7 bases, J lost 3 bases, and 15 bases lay in between. The germline V gene encodes CDR1 SGHAT and CDR2 FQNNGV.

The gene calls are TRBV11-2 and TRBJ1-3, with unresolved D. V lost 4 bases to trimming and J lost 5 bases, with 9 bases between them. This CDR3 has 13 residues. Per germline, CDR1 SGHAT and CDR2 FQNNGV. CDR3 sequence: CASSSGSRNTIYF. CDR3 bases: TGTGCCAGCAGCTCGGGATCGAGAAACACCATATATTTT. The full variable domain, rest sourced from reference TRBV11-2 and TRBJ1-3, is EAGVAQSPRYKIIEKRQSVAFWCNPISGHATLYWYQQILGQGPKLLIQFQNNGVVDDSQLPKDRFSAERLKGVDSTLKIQPAKLEDSAVYLCASSSGSRNTIYFGEGSWLTVV.

V is TRBV5-4 and J is TRBJ2-7; TRBD1 matches at 11 bases. Germline V gives CDR1 SGHNT, CDR2 YYREEE (reference sequence). The CDR3 spans 15 residues. V lost 4 bases to trimming and J lost 7 bases; unmatched junction nucleotides: 10. CDR3: CASSLPGQGVREQYF. Written as DNA, the CDR3 is TGTGCCAGCAGCCTCCCGGGACAGGGGGTGAGGGAGCAGTACTTC.

The chain combines TRBV5-1 with TRBJ2-2, with TRBD1 identical over 9 bases. Germline V gene sequence: CDR1 SGHRS, CDR2 YFSETQ. The CDR3 length is 18 residues. The trim removed 4 bases at V and 4 bases at J, leaving 14 bases unmatched. Here the CDR3 DNA reads TGCGCCAGCAGCACCGTCACAGGGGGCAGGGAACTCACCGGGGAGCTGTTTTTT. This codes for CASSTVTGGRELTGELFF.

This sequence joins TRBV11-2 and TRBJ1-6; 9 bases are shared with TRBD1. The CDR3 contains 15 residues. CDR1 is SGHAT and CDR2 is FQNNGV in the germline V gene. J gave up 7 bases and V 6 bases, and 7 bases lay outside the gene matches. The CDR3 nucleotides are TGTGCCAGCAGTCAACCGGGACAGGGAAATTCACCCCTCCACTTT. It translates to CASSQPGQGNSPLHF.